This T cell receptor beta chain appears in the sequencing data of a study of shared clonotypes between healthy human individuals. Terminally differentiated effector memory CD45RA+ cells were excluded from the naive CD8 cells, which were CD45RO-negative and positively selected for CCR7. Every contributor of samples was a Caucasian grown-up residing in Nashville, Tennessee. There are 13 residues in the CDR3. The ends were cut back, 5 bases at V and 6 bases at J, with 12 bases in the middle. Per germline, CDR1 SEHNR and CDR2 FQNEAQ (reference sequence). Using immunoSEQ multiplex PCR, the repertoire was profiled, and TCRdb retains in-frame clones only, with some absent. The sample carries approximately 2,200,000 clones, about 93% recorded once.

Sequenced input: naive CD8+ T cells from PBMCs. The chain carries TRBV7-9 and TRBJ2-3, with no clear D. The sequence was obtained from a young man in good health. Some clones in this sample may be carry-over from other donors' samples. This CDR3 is CASSTHRPDTQYF. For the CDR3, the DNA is TGTGCCAGCAGCACCCACCGGCCCGATACGCAGTATTTT.